Below, 9 T cell receptor beta chains from the same sample are listed, as sequenced in a study of vaccination and CD4 T cells after COVID-19. What these receptors recognize is not known. With the Oncomine TCR Beta short-read assay, DNA from cultured CD4+ T cells was sequenced. In TCRdb, the PCR reads were re-called with MiXCR into one record per CDR3 protein. Counted here are thousands of distinct CDR3 sequences, around 16% occurring once; the ten biggest clones make up 15% to 20%. Treatment specified: roughly 11-day PBMC culture with coronavirus spike peptide pools or control peptides (ViraFEST assay). The sample comprised CD4+ T cells from blood, cultured in vitro. These receptors were obtained from a human donor who had recovered from COVID-19.

V usage is TRBV7-9 and J usage is TRBJ1-3, with 8 bases identical to TRBD1. The CDR3 is made up of 15 amino acids. Germline CDR1 and CDR2: SEHNR and FQNEAQ (reference sequence). The ends lost 6 bases at V and 0 bases at J; junction bases unmatched: 4. The CDR3 reads CASSSTGGSGNTIYF. As DNA, the CDR3 is TGTGCCAGCAGTTCAACAGGGGGCTCTGGAAACACCATATATTTT.

This clonotype counts as medium-sized. This chain links TRBV18 with TRBJ1-1; D is uncertain. This CDR3 has 13 residues. Trimming stripped 6 bases from V and 7 bases from J, with 15 bases between. Germline assignment: CDR1 KGHSH and CDR2 LQKENI. CDR3 nucleotide sequence: TGTGCCAGCTCCCAAGACCCTAAGGGTGAAGCTTTCTTT. Protein: CASSQDPKGEAFF.

In its sample, this clonotype ranks as large. The chain recombines TRBV20-1 with TRBJ2-3; 8 bases line up with TRBD1. The CDR3 spans 15 residues. Per the germline V gene, CDR1 is DFQATT and CDR2 is SNEGSKA (reference sequence). The V segment lost 4 bases and the J segment 0 bases; nucleotides outside the gene matches: 6. Here the CDR3 reads CSAMSGTGSTDTQYF. CDR3 DNA sequence: TGCAGTGCTATGTCCGGGACAGGCAGCACAGATACGCAGTATTTT.

The rearrangement joins TRBV20-1 to TRBJ2-5; possible D gene TRBD1, 6 bases. The CDR3 spans 14 residues. V lost 6 bases and J lost 1, with 15 bases in between. CDR1 and CDR2 from the germline V gene are DFQATT and SNEGSKA (reference sequence). CDR3 sequence: CSATGQGSQETQYF. CDR3 nucleotides: TGCAGTGCCACCGGGCAGGGGTCCCAAGAGACCCAGTACTTC.

The rearrangement joins TRBV5-1 to TRBJ1-1; tentatively, D is TRBD1 (6 bases). Germline CDR1 reads SGHRS; CDR2 reads YFSETQ. V was shortened by 4 bases and J by 1 base, with 17 bases between the two germline ends. The CDR3 has 16 residues. The CDR3 region has the DNA TGCGCCAGCAGCCTGGACAGCAGGTCCTGGAACACTGAAGCTTTCTTT. It encodes CASSLDSRSWNTEAFF. Combining the CDR3 with reference TRBV5-1 and TRBJ1-1 gives the whole variable domain KAGVTQTPRYLIKTRGQQVTLSCSPISGHRSVSWYQQTPGQGLQFLFEYFSETQRNKGNFPGRFSGRQFSNSRSEMNVSTLELGDSALYLCASSLDSRSWNTEAFFGQGTRLTVV.

This sequence joins TRBV6-1 and TRBJ2-1, with D possibly being TRBD2 (6 bases). Germline CDR1 reads MNHNS; CDR2 reads SASEGT. The CDR3 contains 13 residues. Trimming pared 9 bases from V and 4 bases from J, leaving 13 bases between. CDR3 protein: CASGRGVYNEQFF. The CDR3 DNA reads as TGTGCCAGTGGGCGGGGTGTATACAATGAGCAGTTCTTC.

The chain is built from TRBV6-1 and TRBJ2-7; D might be TRBD1 (6 bases). V was pared by 4 bases and J by 4 bases, with 23 bases between. Germline values: CDR1 MNHNS, CDR2 SASEGT. CDR3 length: 17 residues. The CDR3, as DNA: TGTGCCAGCAGTGGCCCGGGACATCGCTTCGCCACTTACGAGCAGTACTTC. Residues: CASSGPGHRFATYEQYF.

The table lists this clonotype with a few counts. V usage is TRBV6-1 and J usage is TRBJ2-2, with TRBD1 as a possible D gene (5 bases). The CDR3 is 13 amino acids. CDR1 MNHNS and CDR2 SASEGT come from the germline V gene. Trimming took off 3 bases at V and 7 bases at J, with 9 bases between the two ends. CDR3: CASSEVGLGELFF. The CDR3 bases are TGTGCCAGCAGTGAGGTGGGGCTCGGGGAGCTGTTTTTT.

The chain is built from TRBV3-1 and TRBJ2-5; D ambiguous. Germline lookup yields CDR1 LGHDT and CDR2 YNNKEL (reference sequence). The CDR3 spans 15 residues. Deletions cut 5 bases from V and 2 bases from J, with 15 bases between. This CDR3 reads CASSFRGPAQETQYF. In nucleotides, the CDR3 is TGTGCCAGCAGCTTCCGAGGCCCAGCTCAAGAGACCCAGTACTTC.